This T cell receptor beta chain was sequenced in a study of regulatory T cells in long-lasting Graves disease (dated by TCRdb to the early 2020s). At the level of the whole study: To count as having persistent Graves' disease, a patient had to have received antithyroid drug treatment for over 5 years with TSH receptor autoantibodies remaining persistently positive. This study used TCR sequencing and RNA sequencing of peripheral blood to compare persistent Graves' disease patients against newly diagnosed Graves' disease patients. The study was registered as a clinical trial and conducted in China. A total of approximately 35 samples were covered by TCR sequencing, comprising approximately 13 persistent and around 20 newly diagnosed Graves' disease patients. On average, persistent Graves' disease patients in the clinical cohort had been on antithyroid drugs for about 10.3 years. General findings and caveats noted by the study authors: The authors noted that the small sample size was a limitation that may lower accuracy. Compared with newly diagnosed patients, patients with persistent Graves' disease had lower TCR Shannon entropy and fewer highly expanded clones, which suggests clonal expansion. More public clonotypes were shared among persistent patients (roughly 2,900) than among newly diagnosed patients (roughly 1,000). Only peripheral blood was studied, because thyroid tissue, the primary lesion, was inaccessible. Preferential use of TRBV28, TRBJ1-2 and TRBJ2-5 was observed in persistent disease, whereas TRBV20-1 and TRBJ2-1 were favored in newly diagnosed disease. Sequencing and analysis were limited to the TCR beta chain.

Sample time point, as interpreted from the label and publication: persistent/refractory GD, antithyroid drugs over 5 years with positive TRAb. For both TCR sequencing and RNA sequencing, RNA was extracted from PBMCs using TRIzol. The diagnosis of Graves' disease was made according to American Thyroid Association guidelines. Recruitment of patients was carried out at an endocrinology department in Xi'an, China. Each patient gave approximately 10 milliliters of peripheral blood, collected in an EDTA anticoagulant tube. Ficoll Paque Plus density gradient separation was used to isolate PBMCs, and no additional T cell sorting was done. RNA quality was checked with an Agilent 2100 Bioanalyzer and agarose gel, and concentration with a NanoDrop 2000. With regard to this clonotype: It has no known antigen specificity. Base qualities are missing; no much larger clone stands one base away.

To prepare the library, multiplex PCR was applied. Sequencing relied on an Illumina HiSeq 4000. CDR3 regions were amplified by Arm-PCR with iRepertoire HTBI primers to construct TCR beta libraries. Before sequencing, the PCR products underwent gel purification. The authors processed their data as follows. Gene usage analysis of CDR3 amino acid clonotypes relied on the approximately 60 TRBV and about 13 TRBJ segments identified across samples. COPE and FqMerger were used to merge the filtered high-quality paired reads into contigs. Contigs were aligned with BLAST to IMGT TRBV, TRBD and TRBJ reference genes, and CDR3 was defined per IMGT. Any clonotype with a frequency above 0.1% was classified as a highly expanded clone. Shannon entropy was used to measure repertoire diversity, and the Gini coefficient was used to measure V-J evenness. Clonotypes shared by more than one individual were considered public. The public reads were reanalyzed by TCRdb: fastp trimming at Q25, MiXCR alignment, in-frame beta chains only. Every entry covers one CDR3 protein and lists the most common genes and DNA from its rows. Clone size and V and J calls follow TCRdb, not the original study. The sample contains approximately 440,000 distinct CDR3 sequences, about a quarter of them found a single time. Approximately 25% of the sample is taken by the ten largest.

The CDR3 has 16 amino acids, counting the end cysteine and phenylalanine. The retained sequence is limited to the CDR3, 48 bases, with the frame set at the first base. V is cut back by 4 bases and J by 2 bases, with 8 bases in the junction unmatched. Per the germline V gene (reference sequence), SEHNR is the CDR1 and FQNEAQ is the CDR2. This clonotype was sampled from a female donor with Graves disease. The rearranged segments are TRBV7-9 and TRBJ2-3, with 8 middle bases fitting TRBD1. The starting material was peripheral blood mononuclear cells (PBMCs), obtained when the disease was refractory, from a patient treated with antithyroid drugs. The CDR3 amino acid sequence is: CASSSRTGWSTDTQYF. The DNA is TGTGCCAGCAGCTCCAGGACAGGGTGGTCCACAGATACGCAGTATTTT.